The TCR beta chain under discussion was sequenced for a study of blood T cells in healthy people across ages. PBMCs numbering at least 7 million were isolated per sample. For this clonotype: Its specificity is unknown.

The germline V gene has CDR1 SGHDT and CDR2 YYEEEE. V was shortened by 3 bases and J by 11 bases, with 14 bases between the two germline ends. CDR3 size: 12 residues. Combining a sample-barcoded 5' primer with a J-beta primer mix, a second PCR ran for roughly 7 to 12 cycles. MiXCR was run by TCRdb on the 5' RACE reads, yielding one entry per CDR3 protein. The sample carries over 600,000 distinct CDR3 sequences, roughly 21% recorded once. Notes on the study in general: TCR beta diversity tracked closely with naive T cell percentage. In long-lived donors, naive CD4+ cell counts and diversity exceeded those of aged donors. Researchers judged that diversity estimates from one million T cells fell short of true values.

The sample taken for sequencing was blood. This rearrangement joins TRBV5-6 to TRBJ2-5; the D call may be TRBD1 or TRBD2 (5 bases each). This sequence was found in a man between 65 and 85 years old in good health. CDR3 DNA: TGTGCCAGCAGCTCTCCAGGGAGTAGGCAGTACTTC. It translates to CASSSPGSRQYF.